Reported below is one T cell receptor beta chain. Its cognate antigen is unknown. The data belong to a study of blood T cells in healthy people across ages. Across the study: Through template switching, about one barcoded beta molecule was captured per two T cells, as measured in model experiments. Study-wide results and caveats: There was no known CMV status for donors, so expanded clonotype changes were possibly confounded.

Then a second PCR, running about 6 to 12 cycles, was carried out with a sample-barcoded 5' primer and a J-beta primer mix. Tags on each cDNA molecule came from a template-switch adaptor with 12 random nucleotides. TCRdb independently ran MiXCR on the 5' RACE reads; one entry per CDR3 protein. The data contain 750,000 to 950,000 distinct CDR3 sequences, roughly 53% of them seen just once; the ten biggest clones take up approximately 41%. This CDR3 region has 15 residues. J lost 9 bases, V lost 5 bases, and 9 bases had no gene match. Germline CDR1 reads SGHVS; CDR2 reads FNYEAQ. Donor samples were obtained from healthy Caucasian individuals from Russia, aged about 6 to 90.

This sequence was found in a man older than 75 in good health. Sequences were obtained from blood. The chain joins TRBV7-6 to TRBJ1-6, with 8 positions matching TRBD1. DNA for the CDR3: TGTGCCAGCAGCGAACAGACAGGGGCGGCTTCACCCCTCCACTTT. Translation gives CASSEQTGAASPLHF.